These 32 T cell receptor beta chains originate from one sample sequenced in a study of cytomegalovirus exposure and HLA in healthy donors. The PCR contained 60 Vbeta and 13 Jbeta primers. Profiled with immunoSEQ multiplex PCR; TCRdb holds only in-frame clones, not every one. The sample table includes 74,000 or so clones. The sequencing input was PBMCs. These receptors came from a woman between 55 and 75 years old in good health and CMV-seronegative.

This chain uses TRBV28 with TRBJ2-7; D is ambiguous. The germline V gene encodes CDR1 MDHEN and CDR2 SYDVKM. This CDR3 has 13 amino acids. Trimming pared 7 bases from V and 2 bases from J, leaving 12 bases between. The CDR3 loop reads CASIHAAAYEQYF. The CDR3 nucleotides read TGTGCCAGCATCCACGCGGCAGCCTACGAGCAGTACTTC.

The gene calls are TRBV5-1 and TRBJ2-3, with TRBD2 matching over 12 bases. CDR1 and CDR2 (germline): SGHRS, YFSETQ. The length of the CDR3 is 16 residues. The V segment lost 7 bases and the J segment 3 bases; nucleotides outside the gene matches: 9. CDR3: CASQAPGLAGTDTQYF. CDR3 DNA sequence: TGCGCCAGCCAGGCACCGGGACTAGCGGGTACAGATACGCAGTATTTT.

The chain combines TRBV4-3 with TRBJ2-2; 12 bases fit TRBD2. Germline loops: CDR1 LGHNA, CDR2 YSLEER. Trimming took 0 bases from V and 6 from J; bases not matched to a gene: 11. CDR3 length equals 19 residues. CDR3 in DNA: TGCGCCAGCAGCCAAGACGCTGGACTAGCGGGATACGTGTCCGGGGAGCTGTTTTTT. Its translation is CASSQDAGLAGYVSGELFF.

This chain uses TRBV6-1 with TRBJ1-2; 8 bases match TRBD1. Germline-derived CDR1 and CDR2 are MNHNS and SASEGT. V trimming: 6 bases; J trimming: 4 bases; junction bases outside the gene matches: 4. The CDR3 length is 13 residues. Here the CDR3 DNA reads TGTGCCAGCAGCCGGGACAGGAGCTATGGCTACACCTTC. Residues: CASSRDRSYGYTF.

The chain is built from TRBV5-5 and TRBJ2-5; 15 bases fit TRBD2. Trimming at V came to 3 bases and at J to 0 bases, leaving 3 bases not matched to a gene. This CDR3 contains 17 residues. The germline V gene has CDR1 SGHKS and CDR2 YYEKEE (reference sequence). The CDR3 nucleotides read TGTGCCAGCAGCTGGGGACTAGCGGGAGGAAACCAAGAGACCCAGTACTTC. This gives the protein CASSWGLAGGNQETQYF.

V usage is TRBV6-6 and J usage is TRBJ2-7; a weak D match, TRBD2 (6 bases). Looked up from germline, CDR1 is MNHNY and CDR2 is SVGAGI (reference sequence). The CDR3 sequence is 14 residues long. Trimming took off 7 bases at V and 7 bases at J, with 20 bases between the two ends. The CDR3 nucleotides are TGTGCCAGCATCCCAGCTAGCGAACTCGGGGAGCAGTACTTC. Translation: CASIPASELGEQYF.

The V gene is TRBV7-9, the J gene TRBJ2-5; D unresolved. Germline values: CDR1 SEHNR, CDR2 FQNEAQ (reference sequence). This CDR3 has 15 residues. With 0 bases removed from V and 2 bases from J, the gap between germline ends came to 10 bases. The chain's CDR3 is CASSLALDSQETQYF. Here the CDR3 DNA reads TGTGCCAGCAGCTTAGCGCTAGACTCTCAAGAGACCCAGTACTTC.

This rearrangement joins TRBV11-3 to TRBJ2-5; 9 bases match TRBD2. Germline CDR1 is SGHNT and CDR2 is YENEEA. V lost 4 bases and J lost 4; bases outside the gene matches: 13. CDR3 size: 17 residues. CDR3 sequence reads: CASSSSTGAGGRETQYF. CDR3 nucleotide sequence: TGTGCCAGCAGCTCCTCAACGGGAGCGGGAGGTCGAGAGACCCAGTACTTC.

This chain links TRBV11-2 with TRBJ1-1; TRBD1 might be the D (6 bases). Trimming removed 0 bases at V and 6 bases at J, with 8 bases between. Germline V gene data show CDR1 as SGHAT and CDR2 as FQNNGV. The CDR3 extends over 13 amino acids. In nucleotides, the CDR3 is TGTGCCAGCAGCTTAGAATACAGGGCTGAAGCTTTCTTT. Translating it yields CASSLEYRAEAFF.

This chain connects TRBV27 to TRBJ2-1; 8 bases match TRBD1. The trim removed 3 bases at V and 2 bases at J, leaving 6 bases unmatched. There are 16 residues in the CDR3. CDR1 and CDR2 from the germline V gene are MNHEY and SMNVEV (reference sequence). The CDR3 loop reads CASSFRQGTPYNEQFF. CDR3 DNA: TGTGCCAGCAGTTTCCGACAGGGGACCCCCTACAATGAGCAGTTCTTC.

The CDR3 DNA reads as TGCGCCAGCAGCCAGCTCGGACTAGCAGCCGATACGCAGTATTTT. Translated: CASSQLGLAADTQYF. J is TRBJ2-3 and V is TRBV4-1, with 8 nucleotides matching TRBD2. Germline assignment: CDR1 MGHRA and CDR2 YSYEKL. V was pared by 3 bases and J by 6 bases, with 8 bases of the junction left unmatched. The CDR3 is made up of 15 amino acids.

This chain connects TRBV5-6 to TRBJ1-1; perhaps TRBD1 as D (6 bases). Germline V lookup: CDR1 SGHDT, CDR2 YYEEEE. Between the trimmed V and J ends, which lost 5 bases and 4 bases, there was a span of 24 bases. This CDR3 spans 17 amino acids. CDR3 residues: CASSPTSGGAGVTEAFF. CDR3 in DNA: TGTGCCAGCAGTCCGACCTCTGGGGGGGCGGGTGTCACTGAAGCTTTCTTT. The variable domain in full, with the rest retrieved from reference TRBV5-6 and TRBJ1-1, is DAGVTQSPTHLIKTRGQQVTLRCSPKSGHDTVSWYQQALGQGPQFIFQYYEEEERQRGNFPDRFSGHQFPNYSSELNVNALLLGDSALYLCASSPTSGGAGVTEAFFGQGTRLTVV.

The V and J genes are TRBV10-2 and TRBJ2-6, with no clear D. Germline V gene data show CDR1 as WSHSY and CDR2 as SAAADI. This CDR3 has 16 residues. Trimming shortened V by 3 bases and J by 0 bases, and 9 bases separated the two germline ends. The CDR3 spells CASSDPQSSGANVLTF. The CDR3, as DNA: TGCGCCAGCAGTGACCCACAGAGCTCTGGGGCCAACGTCCTGACTTTC.

The chain is built from TRBV6-5 and TRBJ1-1; D gene unclear. The V gene's germline CDR1 is MNHEY and CDR2 SVGAGI. There are 13 residues in the CDR3. Trimming pared 6 bases from V and 2 bases from J, leaving 10 bases between. CDR3: CASSYLRNTEAFF. In DNA, the CDR3 is TGTGCCAGCAGCTATCTGCGCAACACTGAAGCTTTCTTT.

CDR3 amino acids: CASSTRGRGKNTEAFF. The CDR3 bases are TGTGCCAGCAGCACGCGCGGACGGGGTAAGAACACTGAAGCTTTCTTT. The J gene is TRBJ1-1, the V gene TRBV7-8; D uncertain. The CDR3 loop spans 16 amino acids. The V gene lost 5 bases and the J gene lost 1 base, with 17 bases spanning the gap. Germline V gives CDR1 SGHVS, CDR2 FQNEAQ.

Here the CDR3 reads CAISGTGTSGRSHNEQFF. Here the CDR3 DNA reads TGTGCCATCAGTGGAACCGGGACTAGCGGGAGGAGTCACAATGAGCAGTTCTTC. This chain connects TRBV10-3 to TRBJ2-1; 15 bases map to TRBD2. This CDR3 region has 18 residues. CDR1 is ENHRY, CDR2 SYGVKD, per germline. The V segment lost 4 bases and the J segment 5 bases; nucleotides outside the gene matches: 9.

The V gene is TRBV4-2, the J gene TRBJ2-1; 9 bases agree with TRBD1. Trimming at V came to 2 bases and at J to 7 bases, leaving 12 bases not matched to a gene. CDR1 is LGHNA and CDR2 is YNFKEQ in the germline V gene. The CDR3 totals 17 residues. The DNA for the CDR3 is TGTGCCAGCAGCCAACCTTCACAGGGGGCAGGGGGAAATGAGCAGTTCTTC. Translated, it gives CASSQPSQGAGGNEQFF.

This chain connects TRBV7-9 to TRBJ2-2, with D possibly matching TRBD1 (6 bases). V lost 5 bases to trimming and J lost 1 base, with 14 bases between them. The CDR3 loop spans 16 amino acids. Germline loops: CDR1 SEHNR, CDR2 FQNEAQ (reference sequence). CDR3 in DNA: TGTGCCAGCAGCATACAGGGTGCCCTGAACACCGGGGAGCTGTTTTTT. Translated: CASSIQGALNTGELFF. The full variable domain, rest sourced from reference TRBV7-9 and TRBJ2-2, is DTGVSQNPRHKITKRGQNVTFRCDPISEHNRLYWYRQTLGQGPEFLTYFQNEAQLEKSRLLSDRFSAERPKGSFSTLEIQRTEQGDSAMYLCASSIQGALNTGELFFGEGSRLTVL.

This rearrangement joins TRBV9 to TRBJ2-3; a weak D match, TRBD2 (6 bases). The CDR3 has 15 amino acids. CDR1 SGDLS and CDR2 YYNGEE come from the germline V gene. V gave up 2 bases and J gave up 4 bases, with 14 bases separating them. CDR3 nucleotides: TGTGCCAGCAGCGTCTCTGGGCGGGGCGCAGATACGCAGTATTTT. Translating it yields CASSVSGRGADTQYF.

The chain is built from TRBV28 and TRBJ1-2; tentatively, D is TRBD1 (6 bases). V lost 5 bases to trimming and J lost 0 bases, with 16 bases between them. Germline assignment: CDR1 MDHEN and CDR2 SYDVKM. The CDR3 is made up of 16 amino acids. The CDR3 is CASSTQTGLANYGYTF. The CDR3 nucleotides read TGTGCCAGCAGTACCCAGACAGGCCTTGCTAACTATGGCTACACCTTC.

The chain has TRBV19 and TRBJ2-2, with 14 bases matching TRBD2. This CDR3 has 15 residues. V lost 9 bases and J lost 3; bases outside the gene matches: 3. The germline gives CDR1 LNHDA, CDR2 SQIVND (reference sequence). The chain's CDR3 is CASTGLAGDTGELFF. The CDR3 bases are TGTGCCAGCACGGGACTAGCGGGAGACACCGGGGAGCTGTTTTTT.

The chain joins TRBV29-1 to TRBJ2-1, with TRBD2 identical over 14 bases. Trimming at V came to 4 bases and at J to 6 bases, leaving 11 bases not matched to a gene. The CDR3 has 17 amino acids. Looked up from germline, CDR1 is SQVTM and CDR2 is ANQGSEA. CDR3 bases: TGCAGCGTTGGTGGCGGAACCGGGACTAGCGGGAGCAATGAGCAGTTCTTC. This codes for CSVGGGTGTSGSNEQFF.

Turning to this clone: One end of the junction is discordant with germline, which a read error may explain. The gene calls are TRBV2 and TRBJ2-1; tentatively, D is TRBD1 or TRBD2 (5 bases each). There are 12 residues in the CDR3. CDR1 SNHLY and CDR2 FYNNEI come from the germline V gene. CDR3 in amino acids: CAGRENHNEQFF. The CDR3 nucleotides read TGTGCCGGCAGGGAGAATCACAATGAGCAGTTCTTC.

The chain carries TRBV5-6 and TRBJ1-1; possibly TRBD1 for D (5 bases). V was clipped by 2 bases and J by 0 bases, with 11 bases between them. The CDR3 extends over 15 amino acids. Germline lookup yields CDR1 SGHDT and CDR2 YYEEEE. CDR3 coding DNA: TGTGCCAGCAGCTTTCGGGGGATAATGAACACTGAAGCTTTCTTT. The encoded protein is CASSFRGIMNTEAFF.

J is TRBJ1-2 and V is TRBV19; TRBD1 matches at 9 bases. CDR1 is LNHDA and CDR2 is SQIVND in the germline V gene (reference sequence). The CDR3 runs to 14 residues. With V trimmed by 7 bases and J by 7 bases, 10 bases remained unmatched. The CDR3 coding sequence is TGTGCCAGTAATCCGACAGGGGGGCGAAGTGGCTACACCTTC. This encodes CASNPTGGRSGYTF.

CDR3: CASSPLRDRGTEKLFF. Written as DNA, the CDR3 is TGTGCCAGCAGCCCACTAAGGGACAGGGGGACTGAAAAACTGTTTTTT. The chain uses TRBV7-8 and TRBJ1-4, with TRBD1 matching over 11 bases. The CDR3 loop spans 16 amino acids. V lost 5 bases to trimming and J lost 7 bases; unmatched junction nucleotides: 9. CDR1 SGHVS and CDR2 FQNEAQ come from the germline V gene.

V and J are TRBV2 and TRBJ2-3, with a tentative D call TRBD2 (6 bases). The CDR3 is 16 residues long. Trimming took 5 bases from V and 1 from J, leaving 16 bases between them. Germline V CDR1 and CDR2: SNHLY, FYNNEI. The CDR3 sequence: CASSRLSGRGTDTQYF. DNA of the CDR3: TGTGCCAGCAGTCGCCTTAGCGGCAGGGGCACAGATACGCAGTATTTT.

The gene calls are TRBV27 and TRBJ2-2; tentatively, D is TRBD1 (6 bases). CDR3 length equals 14 residues. The germline CDR1 and CDR2 sequences are MNHEY and SMNVEV (reference sequence). V shed 5 bases and J shed 2 bases, with 9 bases lying between them. CDR3 region: CASSIGTNTGELFF. In DNA form, the CDR3 reads TGTGCCAGCAGTATCGGGACAAACACCGGGGAGCTGTTTTTT.

The chain combines TRBV29-1 with TRBJ2-5; TRBD1 aligns across 8 bases. This CDR3 has 14 residues. The trim removed 4 bases at V and 4 bases at J, leaving 8 bases unmatched. Germline assignment: CDR1 SQVTM and CDR2 ANQGSEA. CDR3 sequence: CSVVGTGVLETQYF. In DNA form, the CDR3 reads TGCAGCGTTGTAGGGACAGGCGTCTTAGAGACCCAGTACTTC.

The chain employs TRBV19 and TRBJ2-2, with D possibly being TRBD2 (6 bases). The CDR3 runs 19 residues. Trimming shortened V by 3 bases and J by 0 bases, and 20 bases separated the two germline ends. Looked up from germline, CDR1 is LNHDA and CDR2 is SQIVND (reference sequence). The CDR3: CASSIYPRPAGSNTGELFF. In DNA form, the CDR3 reads TGTGCCAGTAGTATTTATCCACGTCCTGCGGGATCGAACACCGGGGAGCTGTTTTTT.

This chain connects TRBV7-9 to TRBJ2-1; D is perhaps TRBD2 (7 bases). From germline, CDR1 is SEHNR and CDR2 FQNEAQ (reference sequence). Trimming stripped 2 bases from V and 5 bases from J, with 22 bases between. The CDR3 is 18 amino acids. CDR3 nucleotides: TGTGCCAGCAGCTTACCTTCCGGGGGGACAAGGGGCCACAATGAGCAGTTCTTC. Translated: CASSLPSGGTRGHNEQFF. Combining the CDR3 with reference TRBV7-9 and TRBJ2-1 gives the whole variable domain DTGVSQNPRHKITKRGQNVTFRCDPISEHNRLYWYRQTLGQGPEFLTYFQNEAQLEKSRLLSDRFSAERPKGSFSTLEIQRTEQGDSAMYLCASSLPSGGTRGHNEQFFGPGTRLTVL.

This rearrangement joins TRBV2 to TRBJ2-6; D not resolved. The CDR3 is made up of 15 amino acids. The germline gives CDR1 SNHLY, CDR2 FYNNEI. With 4 bases removed from V and 0 bases from J, the gap between germline ends came to 7 bases. The CDR3 is CASSVDSSGANVLTF. For the CDR3, the DNA is TGTGCCAGCAGTGTAGATTCCTCTGGGGCCAACGTCCTGACTTTC. Full variable domain (outside the CDR3, taken from reference TRBV2 and TRBJ2-6): EPEVTQTPSHQVTQMGQEVILRCVPISNHLYFYWYRQILGQKVEFLVSFYNNEISEKSEIFDDQFSVERPDGSNFTLKIRSTKLEDSAMYFCASSVDSSGANVLTFGAGSRLTVL.